This T cell receptor beta chain was identified during a study of shared clonotypes between healthy human individuals. Sequencing used immunoSEQ multiplex PCR; TCRdb keeps in-frame clones, though not all of them. The table shows over 2 million clones, with 95% occurring only once. A remark on this clone: Its antigen is undetermined.

General study results and limits: What naive subsets generally showed was a larger estimated richness than memory subsets showed.

CDR1 MNHNS and CDR2 SASEGT come from the germline V gene. The CDR3 totals 12 residues. The germline V and J ends were trimmed by 4 bases and 7 bases, with 8 bases remaining between them. What was sequenced was naive CD4+ T cells sorted from blood. Subset meaning: CD45RA+ positively selected. The source of this sequence is a man between 18 and 29 years old in good health. The rearrangement uses TRBV6-1 and TRBJ1-5; unclear D gene. Here the CDR3 reads CASSVSGQPQHF. The CDR3 region has the DNA TGTGCCAGCAGTGTCTCGGGGCAGCCCCAGCATTTT.